Following are 21 T cell receptor beta chains from one sample sequenced in a study of T cells in Graves' hyperthyroidism and ophthalmopathy. What was amplified from RNA transcripts were TCR beta CDR3 regions. First-round RT-PCR targeting the TCR CDR3 was performed with the HTBI primer set. TCRdb re-analysed the multiplex PCR reads in MiXCR, keeping a single row per CDR3 protein. The repertoire holds fewer than 350,000 distinct CDR3 sequences, with roughly 15% as singletons. The source material was blood. All receptors come from a woman aged 50 to 65 with Graves' hyperthyroidism that later progressed to Graves' ophthalmopathy.

This clonotype was observed many times. The V call is TRBV20-1, the J call TRBJ2-5; 11 positions agree with TRBD1. CDR1 and CDR2 from the germline V gene are DFQATT and SNEGSKA (reference sequence). This CDR3 is built from 18 residues. After removal of 6 bases from V and 1 base from J, the junction contained 16 bases not matched to a gene. CDR3 residues: CSAWRTGGPHMPQETQYF. CDR3 in DNA: TGCAGTGCCTGGAGGACAGGGGGCCCCCACATGCCCCAAGAGACCCAGTACTTC.

In this sample, this clonotype turned up many times. This rearrangement joins TRBV6-1 to TRBJ2-7; TRBD2 matches 8 bases. The CDR3 sequence is 14 residues long. V trimming: 5 bases; J trimming: 4 bases; junction bases outside the gene matches: 7. Germline V gene sequence: CDR1 MNHNS, CDR2 SASEGT. The CDR3 DNA reads as TGTGCCAGCAGTCCCGGGGGGGTCTCGTACGAGCAGTACTTC. It specifies CASSPGGVSYEQYF.

Ten or more counts support this clonotype. This chain uses TRBV2 with TRBJ2-1; maybe TRBD1 (5 bases). Trimming removed 3 bases from V and 8 bases from J, with 8 bases in between. The CDR3 totals 12 residues. Germline V gene lookup returns CDR1 SNHLY and CDR2 FYNNEI. DNA of the CDR3: TGTGCCAGCAGTGACCAGGGCTATGAGCAGTTCTTC. Translating it yields CASSDQGYEQFF. Filled out from reference TRBV2 and TRBJ2-1, the complete variable domain reads EPEVTQTPSHQVTQMGQEVILRCVPISNHLYFYWYRQILGQKVEFLVSFYNNEISEKSEIFDDQFSVERPDGSNFTLKIRSTKLEDSAMYFCASSDQGYEQFFGPGTRLTVL.

CDR3 in amino acids: CASSLYALGRGPSPLHF. DNA for the CDR3: TGTGCCAGCAGCTTATATGCCCTTGGGAGGGGGCCTTCACCCCTCCACTTT. V and J are TRBV13 and TRBJ1-6, with 7 nucleotides matching TRBD1. V lost 2 bases, J lost 9 bases, and 13 bases stayed unmatched. Germline lookup yields CDR1 PRHDT and CDR2 FYEKMQ (reference sequence). This CDR3 spans 17 amino acids.

This clonotype was observed at least ten times. This rearrangement joins TRBV18 to TRBJ2-1; D might be TRBD1 (6 bases). CDR1 and CDR2 (germline): KGHSH, LQKENI. The length of the CDR3 is 16 residues. The V end lost 1 base, the J end lost 6 bases, and 16 bases lay between the germline ends. DNA for the CDR3: TGTGCCAGCTCACCACGGCAAGGGGGAGAGTTCAATGAGCAGTTCTTC. The encoded protein is CASSPRQGGEFNEQFF.

This clonotype showed up many times. The chain combines TRBV20-1 with TRBJ2-7; D remains ambiguous. V gave up 3 bases and J gave up 4 bases, with 16 bases separating them. Germline V CDR1 and CDR2: DFQATT, SNEGSKA (reference sequence). The CDR3 runs 14 residues. The CDR3 spells CSASLEPQVYEQYF. The CDR3 DNA is TGCAGTGCTAGTTTGGAGCCCCAGGTGTACGAGCAGTACTTC.

This clonotype was picked up many times. This chain joins TRBV12-3 or TRBV12-4 and TRBJ2-3; the match to TRBD1 covers 10 bases. The ends lost 6 bases at V and 8 bases at J; junction bases unmatched: 11. The CDR3 runs 15 residues. The CDR3 nucleotides read TGTGCCAGCAGCTCTTGGGGACAGGGGATTTCTACGCAGTATTTT. Protein: CASSSWGQGISTQYF.

This clonotype was seen only a few times. The chain couples TRBV6-1 to TRBJ2-7, with D possibly being TRBD2 (6 bases). CDR1 is MNHNS, CDR2 SASEGT, per germline. V gave up 10 bases and J gave up 3 bases, with 22 bases separating them. This CDR3 has 15 residues. In DNA form, the CDR3 reads TGTGCCATCACGGAGGGACCCCAGACCCTCTACGAGCAGTACTTC. Translation: CAITEGPQTLYEQYF.

This clonotype has ten or more counts. The rearrangement links TRBV5-6 to TRBJ2-7; 12 bases are a match to TRBD2. The V gene end was trimmed by 4 bases and the J gene end by 3 bases; junction bases not matched to a gene: 8. Looked up from germline, CDR1 is SGHDT and CDR2 is YYEEEE. The CDR3 is 16 residues long. The CDR3 protein is CASSRGLAGSIYEQYF. Written as DNA, the CDR3 is TGTGCCAGCAGCCGAGGACTAGCGGGATCTATCTACGAGCAGTACTTC.

The sample holds many counts of this clonotype. The chain has TRBV5-6 and TRBJ2-3; 10 bases align to TRBD2. The junction had 16 bases not matched to a gene; V was cut back by 8 bases and J by 7 bases. The CDR3 loop spans 16 amino acids. The germline V gene has CDR1 SGHDT and CDR2 YYEEEE. The DNA of the CDR3 is TGTGCCAGTCGTCGGCGAGGAGCGGGAGGGATTTATACGCAGTATTTT. Its translation: CASRRRGAGGIYTQYF.

The V gene is TRBV10-3, the J gene TRBJ2-5; TRBD1 aligns across 7 bases. Germline CDR1 is ENHRY and CDR2 is SYGVKD. J was trimmed by 4 bases and V by 6 bases; bases with no gene match: 5. This CDR3 has 13 amino acids. CDR3 nucleotides: TGTGCCATCAGGGGGACAGTGGGAGAGACCCAGTACTTC. Amino acid sequence: CAIRGTVGETQYF.

This clonotype has ten or more counts. The chain is built from TRBV11-2 and TRBJ1-1; D gene unclear. The CDR3 contains 12 residues. Germline CDR1 SGHAT, CDR2 FQNNGV. Trimming pared 4 bases from V and 9 bases from J, leaving 12 bases between. CDR3 sequence (DNA): TGTGCCAGCAGCTCTCTCTCCGAAAAAGCTTTCTTT. It is translated as CASSSLSEKAFF. The full variable domain, completed using reference TRBV11-2 and TRBJ1-1, is EAGVAQSPRYKIIEKRQSVAFWCNPISGHATLYWYQQILGQGPKLLIQFQNNGVVDDSQLPKDRFSAERLKGVDSTLKIQPAKLEDSAVYLCASSSLSEKAFFGQGTRLTVV.

At least ten counts were recorded for this clonotype. V gene TRBV3-1 combines with J gene TRBJ2-5; D remains ambiguous. CDR3 length: 15 residues. Trimming pared 0 bases from V and 5 bases from J, leaving 13 bases between. CDR1 is LGHDT, CDR2 YNNKEL, per germline (reference sequence). This CDR3 is CASSQDLGLGETQYF. Written as DNA, the CDR3 is TGTGCCAGCAGCCAAGATCTTGGGCTCGGGGAGACCCAGTACTTC.

This chain links TRBV28 with TRBJ2-7; maybe TRBD2 (7 bases). The CDR3 consists of 15 residues. Germline CDR1 is MDHEN and CDR2 is SYDVKM. The V end lost 6 bases, the J end lost 3 bases, and 18 bases lay between the germline ends. CDR3 amino acids: CASRTRGGGGYEQYF. CDR3 bases: TGTGCCAGCAGGACCCGCGGGGGCGGAGGCTACGAGCAGTACTTC.

This clonotype was counted a few times. The CDR3 here is CAWSVHLTSRKIGELFF. The CDR3 region has the DNA TGTGCCTGGAGTGTACACCTGACTAGCCGTAAGATCGGGGAGCTGTTTTTT. V gene TRBV30 combines with J gene TRBJ2-2, with TRBD2 matching 7 bases. J lost 7 bases, V lost 0 bases, and 14 bases had no gene match. The CDR3 is made up of 17 amino acids. Looked up from germline, CDR1 is GTSNPN and CDR2 is SVGIG (reference sequence).

This clonotype was detected many times. This sequence joins TRBV30 and TRBJ2-3, with TRBD2 matching 8 bases. The CDR3 loop spans 15 amino acids. The J segment lost 1 base and the V segment lost 2 bases, leaving 5 bases of the junction unmatched. The V gene's germline CDR1 is GTSNPN and CDR2 SVGIG (reference sequence). As DNA, the CDR3 is TGTGCCTGGAGTTCACGGGAGGGACGCACAGATACGCAGTATTTT. Its protein product is CAWSSREGRTDTQYF.

The chain joins TRBV15 to TRBJ1-2; a weak D match, TRBD1 (5 bases). Looked up from germline, CDR1 is LNHNV and CDR2 is YYDKDF (reference sequence). V was trimmed by 0 bases and J by 0 bases, leaving 8 bases between them. This CDR3 spans 15 amino acids. CDR3 nucleotides: TGTGCCACCAGCAGAGATCGGGGCTCTAACTATGGCTACACCTTC. The encoded protein is CATSRDRGSNYGYTF.

This clonotype was observed many times. The CDR3 sequence is CSATGKDQPQHF. The DNA for the CDR3 is TGCAGTGCTACTGGGAAGGATCAGCCCCAGCATTTT. The chain carries TRBV20-1 and TRBJ1-5; D gene uncertain. Germline-derived CDR1 and CDR2 are DFQATT and SNEGSKA (reference sequence). This CDR3 has 12 residues. V was clipped by 4 bases and J by 5 bases, with 9 bases between them.

This clonotype appeared many times. In nucleotides, the CDR3 is TGTGCCAGCAGCCGGGACAGCCCATCGGATACGCAGTATTTT. Protein product: CASSRDSPSDTQYF. V gene TRBV11-2 combines with J gene TRBJ2-3; 7 bases line up with TRBD1. The V gene's germline CDR1 is SGHAT and CDR2 FQNNGV. The CDR3 is made up of 14 amino acids. V trimming: 5 bases; J trimming: 6 bases; junction bases outside the gene matches: 8. The complete variable domain, with remaining parts taken from reference TRBV11-2 and TRBJ2-3, reads EAGVAQSPRYKIIEKRQSVAFWCNPISGHATLYWYQQILGQGPKLLIQFQNNGVVDDSQLPKDRFSAERLKGVDSTLKIQPAKLEDSAVYLCASSRDSPSDTQYFGPGTRLTVL.

In this sample, this clonotype turned up many times. The chain employs TRBV11-2 and TRBJ2-1, with no clear D. The CDR3 extends over 13 amino acids. From germline, CDR1 is SGHAT and CDR2 FQNNGV. Trimming pared 2 bases from V and 6 bases from J, leaving 8 bases between. The CDR3 nucleotides are TGTGCCAGCAGCTTACTGACGGGCAATGAGCAGTTCTTC. The encoded protein is CASSLLTGNEQFF.

This clonotype showed up many times. The J gene is TRBJ1-1, the V gene TRBV15; D unclear. Deletions cut 3 bases from V and 1 base from J, with 18 bases between. The germline CDR1 and CDR2 sequences are LNHNV and YYDKDF (reference sequence). This CDR3 comprises 17 residues. The CDR3 loop is CATSRNVRADPNTEAFF. The CDR3 coding sequence is TGTGCCACCAGCAGGAATGTAAGGGCAGACCCGAACACTGAAGCTTTCTTT.